One sample yielded the 30 T cell receptor beta chains listed below, sequenced in a study of T cell repertoires in cytomegalovirus infection. One entry per CDR3 protein, called by TCRdb with MiXCR from the reads. The table lists some 500,000 distinct CDR3 sequences, roughly a third of them singletons. Their antigens are not known. Sequenced material: cultured PBMCs, taken from culture after CMV antigen stimulation. Every receptor here comes from a human donor in good health (CMV status not recorded). Some clones in this sample may be carry-over from other donors' samples.

The chain uses TRBV19 and TRBJ1-5, with 7 bases lining up with TRBD1. CDR3 size: 14 residues. V lost 4 bases, J lost 6 bases, and 6 bases stayed unmatched. CDR1 LNHDA and CDR2 SQIVND come from the germline V gene (reference sequence). The CDR3 DNA follows: TGTGCCAGTAGTACCGTGGCAGGGGGTCAGCCCCAGCATTTT. This encodes CASSTVAGGQPQHF.

The V and J genes are TRBV12-3 or TRBV12-4 and TRBJ2-1, with D unresolved. Trimming took 7 bases from V and 4 from J, leaving 5 bases between them. The CDR3 contains 11 residues. The CDR3 DNA is TGTGCCAGCACCACATACAATGAGCAGTTCTTC. It codes for CASTTYNEQFF.

This clonotype was detected only a few times. The chain couples TRBV6-4 to TRBJ2-2; D tentatively reads TRBD1 or TRBD2 (5 bases each). Trimming took 8 bases from V and 2 from J, leaving 9 bases between them. This CDR3 has 13 amino acids. Per germline, CDR1 MRHNA and CDR2 SNTAGT. The CDR3 protein is CASGRDNTGELFF. The CDR3 DNA is TGTGCCAGCGGCCGGGACAACACCGGGGAGCTGTTTTTT.

The chain has TRBV3-1 and TRBJ2-1, with 13 bases that match TRBD2. Per the germline V gene, CDR1 is LGHDT and CDR2 is YNNKEL (reference sequence). The CDR3 loop spans 15 amino acids. Unmatched junction bases numbered 7, after V lost 6 bases and J lost 8 bases. The DNA of the CDR3 is TGTGCCAGCAGAATCGGACTAGCGGGAGTCGATGAGCAGTTCTTC. Amino acid sequence: CASRIGLAGVDEQFF.

The table lists this clonotype with a few counts. The chain links TRBV6-1 to TRBJ2-5; 8 bases agree with TRBD1. Germline loops: CDR1 MNHNS, CDR2 SASEGT. The CDR3 runs 14 residues. J lost 5 bases, V lost 3 bases, and 5 bases had no gene match. CDR3 region: CASSDAGGRETQYF. Here the CDR3 DNA reads TGTGCCAGCAGTGACGCAGGGGGCCGGGAGACCCAGTACTTC.

This clonotype was observed a handful of times. This chain joins TRBV7-4 and TRBJ2-3; D uncertain. Trimming removed 2 bases from V and 6 bases from J, with 6 bases in between. CDR1 is SGHVT and CDR2 is SQSDAQ in the germline V gene. The CDR3 covers 12 residues. Written as DNA, the CDR3 is TGTGCCAGCAGCTTACTTTGGGATACGCAGTATTTT. This translates into CASSLLWDTQYF.

This clonotype was counted many times. This sequence joins TRBV7-9 and TRBJ2-7; 10 bases are shared with TRBD1. The CDR3 has 14 amino acids. Germline trimming cut 4 bases from V and 7 bases from J; bases unmatched to any gene: 7. Germline V gene lookup returns CDR1 SEHNR and CDR2 FQNEAQ (reference sequence). In DNA form, the CDR3 reads TGTGCCAGCAGCTCGACGCGGGACAGGGGTGAGCAGTACGTC. Translating gives CASSSTRDRGEQYV.

The genes are TRBV7-9 and TRBJ2-1, with D possibly TRBD2 on 5 matching bases. Germline V gene sequence: CDR1 SEHNR, CDR2 FQNEAQ (reference sequence). CDR3 length: 14 residues. V was shortened by 2 bases and J by 6 bases, with 11 bases between the two germline ends. DNA for the CDR3: TGTGCCAGCAGCTTAAGCGGAAGAGTCAATGAGCAGTTCTTC. Protein: CASSLSGRVNEQFF.

Details on this clonotype: The junction and the germline gene differ at one end; a read error may be behind it. The chain has TRBV29-1 and TRBJ1-4, with TRBD1 matching 7 bases. From germline, CDR1 is SQVTM and CDR2 ANQGSEA. The length of the CDR3 is 14 residues. The CDR3 DNA reads as TGCAGCGCTCTACTGACAGGGAGAGATGAGAAACTGTTTTTT. This translates into CSALLTGRDEKLFF.

The rearrangement uses TRBV6-2 or TRBV6-3 and TRBJ1-2; 7 positions agree with TRBD1. This CDR3 has 16 amino acids. V dropped 4 bases and J dropped 9; count of bases not matched to a gene: 17. CDR1 and CDR2 (germline): MNHEY, SVGEGT. For the CDR3, the DNA is TGTGCCAGCAGTTTCCAAAGGCCCGGCAGGGGGGATAGCTACACCTTC. Translating it yields CASSFQRPGRGDSYTF.

This clonotype was recorded many times. The chain employs TRBV7-2 and TRBJ2-7; 7 positions agree with TRBD1. This CDR3 is 13 amino acids long. Per germline, CDR1 SGHTA and CDR2 FQGNSA. The junction had 6 bases not matched to a gene; V was cut back by 8 bases and J by 2 bases. The CDR3 DNA follows: TGTGCCAGCCGAACTACAGGGGCCTACGAGCAGTACTTC. It codes for CASRTTGAYEQYF.

This chain joins TRBV5-8 and TRBJ2-5; 11 nucleotides align to TRBD2. The germline V gene has CDR1 SGHTS and CDR2 YDEGEE. The junction had 7 bases not matched to a gene; V was cut back by 1 base and J by 8 bases. CDR3 length: 15 amino acids. CDR3 sequence reads: CASSLIPSGRNTQYF. CDR3 sequence (DNA): TGTGCCAGCAGCTTGATTCCTAGCGGGAGGAACACCCAGTACTTC. Drawing the rest from reference TRBV5-8 and TRBJ2-5, the complete variable domain is EAGVTQSPTHLIKTRGQQATLRCSPISGHTSVYWYQQALGLGLQFLLWYDEGEERNRGNFPPRFSGRQFPNYSSELNVNALELEDSALYLCASSLIPSGRNTQYFGPGTRLLVL.

The V call is TRBV27, the J call TRBJ2-1, with 7 bases lining up with TRBD2. V was pared by 5 bases and J by 7 bases, with 14 bases of the junction left unmatched. The length of the CDR3 is 16 residues. CDR1 MNHEY and CDR2 SMNVEV come from the germline V gene (reference sequence). The CDR3 coding sequence is TGTGCCAGCAGTGTACTGACGGGACTAACGTTGAATGAGCAGTTCTTC. Protein product: CASSVLTGLTLNEQFF.

The V call is TRBV20-1, the J call TRBJ2-7; D is unclear. The germline V and J ends were trimmed by 3 bases and 4 bases, with 22 bases remaining between them. This CDR3 contains 16 residues. CDR1 is DFQATT, CDR2 SNEGSKA, per germline (reference sequence). The CDR3 protein is CSARALMKQLRYEQYF. The CDR3 nucleotides read TGCAGTGCTAGGGCCTTAATGAAACAATTAAGGTACGAGCAGTACTTC.

This clonotype was counted many times. V usage is TRBV7-2 and J usage is TRBJ1-2; D unresolved. In germline, CDR1 is SGHTA, CDR2 FQGNSA. The CDR3 loop spans 12 amino acids. With 1 base removed from V and 8 bases from J, the gap between germline ends came to 8 bases. Here the CDR3 DNA reads TGTGCCAGCAGCTTAGATGGGGTCGGCTACACCTTC. It translates to CASSLDGVGYTF.

The chain links TRBV7-8 to TRBJ1-3, with 7 bases identical to TRBD1. CDR1 and CDR2 from the germline V gene are SGHVS and FQNEAQ. The CDR3 consists of 16 residues. The ends lost 3 bases at V and 4 bases at J; junction bases unmatched: 9. Here the CDR3 DNA reads TGTGCCAGCAGCTTCTCAGACAGGGTAGTCGGAAACACCATATATTTT. Translated, it gives CASSFSDRVVGNTIYF.

The chain has TRBV27 and TRBJ2-3; D unclear. The CDR3 has 15 residues. CDR1 and CDR2 from the germline V gene are MNHEY and SMNVEV (reference sequence). Between the trimmed V and J ends, which lost 9 bases and 0 bases, there was a span of 16 bases. The CDR3 DNA is TGTGCCAGTAGAAGTCCACCATCTAGCACAGATACGCAGTATTTT. It translates to CASRSPPSSTDTQYF.

This clonotype was seen only a few times. This chain connects TRBV7-6 to TRBJ2-3; TRBD2 is a possible D gene (5 bases). This CDR3 contains 16 residues. Germline assignment: CDR1 SGHVS and CDR2 FNYEAQ. V lost 2 bases, J lost 0 bases, and 12 bases lay in between. The CDR3 region is CASSLPRGGSTDTQYF. In nucleotides, the CDR3 is TGTGCCAGCAGCTTACCTCGCGGAGGAAGCACAGATACGCAGTATTTT.

V gene TRBV11-3 combines with J gene TRBJ2-1; D is possibly TRBD2 (5 bases). The germline V gene encodes CDR1 SGHNT and CDR2 YENEEA. Trimming removed 5 bases at V and 2 bases at J, with 13 bases between. The CDR3 loop spans 15 amino acids. CDR3 sequence (DNA): TGTGCCAGCAGCCCAACTAGATCGGCCTACAATGAGCAGTTCTTC. Protein: CASSPTRSAYNEQFF.

In its sample, this clonotype was seen many times. The chain recombines TRBV7-8 with TRBJ1-1; TRBD1 agrees at 8 bases. Trimming at V came to 5 bases and at J to 5 bases, leaving 7 bases not matched to a gene. The CDR3 length is 14 residues. Germline V gene lookup returns CDR1 SGHVS and CDR2 FQNEAQ. The CDR3 reads CASSADRVRTEAFF. The CDR3 DNA is TGTGCCAGCAGCGCGGACAGGGTGAGGACTGAAGCTTTCTTT.

This clonotype showed up just a few times. A much larger clone is a single base away; this may be a read error. The chain links TRBV11-2 to TRBJ2-2; maybe TRBD1 (5 bases). This CDR3 is built from 12 residues. V lost 5 bases, J lost 4 bases, and 5 bases lay in between. The germline CDR1 and CDR2 sequences are SGHAT and FQNNGV. This CDR3 is CASSQGTGELFF. The CDR3 DNA is TGTGCCAGCAGCCAGGGCACCGGGGAGCTGTTTTTT.

There are a few counts of this clonotype. The rearrangement uses TRBV11-2 and TRBJ1-1; no definite D call. CDR1 is SGHAT, CDR2 FQNNGV, per germline. CDR3 length: 14 residues. Trimming pared 3 bases from V and 4 bases from J, leaving 12 bases between. This CDR3 is CASSFGSPSTEAFF. The DNA of the CDR3 is TGTGCCAGCAGCTTCGGCAGCCCTTCCACTGAAGCTTTCTTT. The complete variable domain, with remaining parts taken from reference TRBV11-2 and TRBJ1-1, reads EAGVAQSPRYKIIEKRQSVAFWCNPISGHATLYWYQQILGQGPKLLIQFQNNGVVDDSQLPKDRFSAERLKGVDSTLKIQPAKLEDSAVYLCASSFGSPSTEAFFGQGTRLTVV.

This chain connects TRBV12-3 or TRBV12-4 to TRBJ2-3, with no clear D. This CDR3 spans 13 amino acids. Trimming stripped 8 bases from V and 0 bases from J, with 9 bases between. In nucleotides, the CDR3 is TGTGCCAGCTGCCTGGCTAGCACAGATACGCAGTATTTT. Translation gives CASCLASTDTQYF.

The chain employs TRBV28 and TRBJ1-4; 9 nucleotides agree with TRBD1. The CDR3 is made up of 16 amino acids. Germline CDR1 MDHEN, CDR2 SYDVKM. Losses at the gene ends were 2 bases for V and 6 bases for J; bases not matched to a gene: 7. The CDR3 spells CASSLNRGRRYEKLFF. DNA for the CDR3: TGTGCCAGCAGTTTAAACAGGGGGCGTCGGTATGAAAAACTGTTTTTT.

This clonotype occurred a few times. This rearrangement joins TRBV5-1 to TRBJ2-1, with 13 positions matching TRBD2. Germline assignment: CDR1 SGHRS and CDR2 YFSETQ. The ends lost 4 bases at V and 6 bases at J; junction bases unmatched: 16. The CDR3 is made up of 19 amino acids. This chain's CDR3 is CASSPIGLAGVVPINEQFF. Written as DNA, the CDR3 is TGCGCCAGCAGCCCCATAGGACTAGCGGGAGTAGTCCCAATCAATGAGCAGTTCTTC.

A word on this clonotype: One end of the junction varies from germline; a read error may be responsible. This chain uses TRBV7-6 with TRBJ2-2; perhaps TRBD1 as D (5 bases). The CDR3 length is 17 residues. Germline V lookup: CDR1 SGHVS, CDR2 FNYEAQ. The CDR3 sequence is CASSLRPRGPKTGELFF. CDR3 nucleotides: TGTGCCAGCAGTCTTAGACCTAGGGGCCCGAAAACCGGGGAGCTGTTTTTT.

This clonotype was picked up a small number of times. V and J are TRBV7-9 and TRBJ2-7, with D perhaps matching TRBD1 (5 bases). Germline CDR1 and CDR2: SEHNR and FQNEAQ (reference sequence). V was trimmed by 0 bases and J by 6 bases, leaving 12 bases between them. This CDR3 has 14 residues. CDR3 protein: CASSLATAQREQYF. For the CDR3, the DNA is TGTGCCAGCAGCTTAGCGACAGCCCAACGCGAGCAGTACTTC.

The gene calls are TRBV27 and TRBJ2-5; D ambiguous. Deletions cut 10 bases from V and 3 bases from J, with 6 bases between. In germline, CDR1 is MNHEY, CDR2 SMNVEV (reference sequence). The CDR3 is 10 residues long. The CDR3: CATPEETQYF. As DNA, the CDR3 is TGTGCCACCCCGGAAGAGACCCAGTACTTC.

The rearrangement uses TRBV10-3 and TRBJ2-6; D is uncertain. CDR3 length: 15 residues. Trimming shortened V by 8 bases and J by 0 bases, and 11 bases separated the two germline ends. Germline CDR1 ENHRY, CDR2 SYGVKD. In DNA, the CDR3 is TGTGCCATCCAAGTCGGCTACTCTGGGGCCAACGTCCTGACTTTC. It is translated as CAIQVGYSGANVLTF.

This clonotype came up many times. The rearrangement links TRBV7-2 to TRBJ1-6; D is uncertain. V gave up 2 bases and J gave up 16 bases, with 27 bases separating them. The CDR3 contains 17 residues. Germline-derived CDR1 and CDR2 are SGHTA and FQGNSA. CDR3 amino acids: CASSLSPVGMTYDSLHF. The CDR3 DNA reads as TGTGCCAGCAGCTTATCCCCCGTAGGAATGACATACGACTCGCTCCACTTT.